This is a list of T cell receptor beta chains from one sample in a study of cytomegalovirus exposure and HLA in healthy donors. Clones were sequenced by immunoSEQ multiplex PCR, and TCRdb holds only the in-frame ones, with some missing. Among a few hundred thousand clones listed, nearly 90% were seen once. Sequencing was done on a sample of PBMCs. The receptors come from a woman under 30 in good health and CMV-seronegative. Both conserved end residues are part of each CDR3. Fields, in order: D gene, clone size, V gene, J gene, CDR3 DNA, CDR3 protein. The D gene is left open where the match is weak. Rows give clone size only sometimes, using once, few, many, or a class for an expanded clone.

>TRBD1|-|TRBV2|TRBJ1-6
TGTGCCAGCGCCGGGACAGGGAAGGGTGGTTCACCCCTCCACTTT
CASAGTGKGGSPLHF
>-|-|TRBV29-1|TRBJ2-5
TGCAGCGTTTCGGACAGACAAGAGACCCAGTACTTC
CSVSDRQETQYF
>-|-|TRBV6-1|TRBJ1-4
TGTGCCAGCACCCATCCCGAGGAAGAACTGTTTTTT
CASTHPEEELFF
>TRBD1|-|TRBV19|TRBJ2-7
TGTGCCAGTAGTATCGGGACAGGGGGCGAGCAGTACTTC
CASSIGTGGEQYF
>-|-|TRBV14|TRBJ1-1
TGTGCCAGCAGCCAAGGAGGGAGGCGGAACACTGAAGCTTTCTTT
CASSQGGRRNTEAFF
>TRBD2|-|TRBV5-8|TRBJ2-1
TGTGCCAGCAGCGATAGATATGGCGGGGGACACAATGAGCAGTTCTTC
CASSDRYGGGHNEQFF
>TRBD1|-|TRBV4-3|TRBJ2-2
TGCGCCAGCAGCCCAGAGGACAGGAACGCCGGGGAGCTGTTTTTT
CASSPEDRNAGELFF
>TRBD1|-|TRBV18|TRBJ1-1
TGTGCCAGCTCACCCGGGACAGAGAACACTGAAGCTTTCTTT
CASSPGTENTEAFF
>-|few|TRBV28|TRBJ1-2
TGTGCCAGCAGCCCCACAGAGAACTATGGCTACACCTTC
CASSPTENYGYTF
>-|-|TRBV5-1|TRBJ2-7
TGCGCCAGCAGCCCTGGACAGTTCCTCTACGAGCAGTACTTC
CASSPGQFLYEQYF
>-|-|TRBV6-5|TRBJ1-5
TGTGCCAGCAGTCCGGGGGGGTTGGGCAATCAGCCCCAGCATTTT
CASSPGGLGNQPQHF
>TRBD2|-|TRBV7-9|TRBJ2-7
TGTGCCAGCAGCGCCACTAGCGGGGGGCGGCCTTCGTACGAGCAGTACTTC
CASSATSGGRPSYEQYF
>-|few|TRBV30|TRBJ2-5
TGTGCCTGGCGGGGTGAAGCCACCGTGCAAGAGACCCAGTACTTC
CAWRGEATVQETQYF
>TRBD2|-|TRBV11-2|TRBJ2-5
TGTGCCAGCACCCAACACCTAGCGGGACAAGAGACCCAGTACTTC
CASTQHLAGQETQYF
>-|-|TRBV6-4|TRBJ2-1
TGTGCCAGCAGTGCCGATGGCGGGGCCCCCTCCAATGAGCAGTTCTTC
CASSADGGAPSNEQFF
>TRBD1|-|TRBV28|TRBJ2-7
TGTGCCAGCAGGCCGACAGGGCCATCCTACGAGCAGTACTTC
CASRPTGPSYEQYF
>-|-|TRBV28|TRBJ2-2
TGTGCCAGCAGTAACGGTTGGGAGCTGTTTTTT
CASSNGWELFF
>TRBD1|-|TRBV7-9|TRBJ2-7
TGTGCCAGCAGCTTAGGACAGGGGCCTTCCTACGAGCAGTACTTC
CASSLGQGPSYEQYF
>TRBD1|-|TRBV18|TRBJ2-2
TGTGCCAGCTCCGGGACAGCTAGTCCGAACACCGGGGAGCTGTTTTTT
CASSGTASPNTGELFF
>TRBD1|-|TRBV11-3|TRBJ2-7
TGTGCCAGCAGCTCTGGGACAGCCTACGAGCAGTACTTC
CASSSGTAYEQYF
>-|-|TRBV5-6|TRBJ1-1
TGTGCCAGCAGCGGACGGCGTTTCAGGGTTGGCACTGAAGCTTTCTTT
CASSGRRFRVGTEAFF
>-|-|TRBV5-4|TRBJ2-6
TGTGCCAGCAGCTTGCAGGGGTATGGGGCCAACGTCCTGACTTTC
CASSLQGYGANVLTF
>TRBD1|-|TRBV25-1|TRBJ1-6
TGTGCCAGCAGTGGGACAGGGAATTCACCCCTCCACTTT
CASSGTGNSPLHF
>TRBD2|-|TRBV5-1|TRBJ2-3
TGCGCCAGCAGCTATAGCGGGGGTCAGGGGGATACGCAGTATTTT
CASSYSGGQGDTQYF
>-|-|TRBV28|TRBJ2-6
TGTGCCAGCAGTTTAATTATCTCTGGGGCCAACGTCCTGACTTTC
CASSLIISGANVLTF
>TRBD1|once|TRBV5-1|TRBJ1-4
TGCGCCAGCAGCTTGGGAAACAGGGGGCGAGATGAAAAACTGTTTTTT
CASSLGNRGRDEKLFF
>-|-|TRBV10-2|TRBJ2-2
TGCGCCAGCAGTGACTGGCAGGTGAACACCGGGGAGCTGTTTTTT
CASSDWQVNTGELFF
>-|-|TRBV7-8|TRBJ1-1
TGTGCCAGCAGCGAGACTAGTGGAAGCACTGAAGCTTTCTTT
CASSETSGSTEAFF
>TRBD1|-|TRBV6-1|TRBJ1-1
TGTGCCAGCAGTGAGAGGACAGGGTCGAACACTGAAGCTTTCTTT
CASSERTGSNTEAFF
>-|-|TRBV6-5|TRBJ1-1
TGTGCCAGCGGCAGGACAATGAACACTGAAGCTTTCTTT
CASGRTMNTEAFF
>-|-|TRBV19|TRBJ1-5
TGTGCCAGTAGCCTAGGACTGGCAAGCAATCAGCCCCAGCATTTT
CASSLGLASNQPQHF
>-|-|TRBV2|TRBJ2-3
TGTGCCAGCAGTCAAGGCGGGACCAGCACAGATACGCAGTATTTT
CASSQGGTSTDTQYF
>TRBD1|once|TRBV13|TRBJ1-2
TGTGCCAGCAGCTTAGCGCGGGGGGACAGGGATAGAGGCTACACCTTC
CASSLARGDRDRGYTF
>-|-|TRBV28|TRBJ2-3
TGTGCCAGCAAGACTACCCGAGGTTCGGTCACAGATACGCAGTATTTT
CASKTTRGSVTDTQYF
>TRBD1|-|TRBV25-1|TRBJ1-2
TGTGCCAGCAACGAACTTCCGGGACAGGGGCTGGGGGGCTACACCTTC
CASNELPGQGLGGYTF
>-|-|TRBV6-6|TRBJ1-2
TGTGCCAGCAGTTACTCGAGCGCTAACTATGGCTACACCTTC
CASSYSSANYGYTF
>-|-|TRBV5-5|TRBJ1-6
TGTGCCAGCAGCTTGGGGGGGCGGACGGTAAATTCACCCCTCCACTTT
CASSLGGRTVNSPLHF
>-|-|TRBV6-6|TRBJ1-4
TGTGCCAGCAGCCTGACAGAGATTAATGAAAAACTGTTTTTT
CASSLTEINEKLFF
>-|once|TRBV27|TRBJ2-1
TGTGCCAGCAGTTTATCGGCCGGGGTTAACTACAATGAGCAGTTCTTC
CASSLSAGVNYNEQFF
>TRBD2|-|TRBV7-9|TRBJ2-1
TGTGCCAGCAGCTCAATGGGGCTAGCGGCCGGGGGTGAGCAGTTCTTC
CASSSMGLAAGGEQFF
>-|-|TRBV5-4|TRBJ2-1
TGTGCCAGCCGAATGGACTACATCTACAATGAGCAGTTCTTC
CASRMDYIYNEQFF
>-|-|TRBV19|TRBJ1-4
TGTGCCAGCGCCGGGACTCAGGTATTGTCGGAACTGTTTTTT
CASAGTQVLSELFF